The text below deals with one TCR beta chain. The sample is drawn from a study of blood T cell repertoires in COVID-19. As for the study in general: Acute and convalescent COVID-19 samples came from the United States, Italy and Spain. The cDNA or gDNA used as material had been derived from T cells, B-cell-depleted T cells, or PBMCs.

The ends lost 5 bases at V and 3 bases at J; junction bases unmatched: 7. The CDR3 runs to 15 residues. The germline V gene has CDR1 LNHDA and CDR2 SQIVND (reference sequence). Per the original data handling: Cell counts per sample came from amplifying reference gene primers. Profiled with immunoSEQ multiplex PCR; TCRdb holds only in-frame clones, not every one. The V and J calls and clone size are taken from that table; D and trimming were inferred from the DNA. This table has a few hundred thousand clones, about 89% appearing once. Sequencing was carried out using peripheral blood. The receptor was isolated from a woman aged 40 to 50 who had recovered from COVID-19. The chain uses TRBV19 and TRBJ2-1, with 7 bases matching TRBD2. CDR3 nucleotides: TGTGCCAGTAGTGCGCTAGCGGCCCACTACAATGAGCAGTTCTTC. This translates into CASSALAAHYNEQFF.